The 21 T cell receptor beta chains below were found in one sample sequenced in a study of cytomegalovirus exposure and HLA in healthy donors. Both 60 Vbeta primers and 13 Jbeta primers went into the PCR. Assay used: immunoSEQ multiplex PCR; TCRdb lists only in-frame clones, some missing. Of 110,000 to 150,000 clones in the sample, 60% to 80% were seen once. The material sequenced was PBMCs. All receptors derive from a woman between 50 and 59 years old in good health and CMV-seronegative.

This chain uses TRBV5-1 with TRBJ2-7; 7 positions agree with TRBD1. Germline CDR1 and CDR2: SGHRS and YFSETQ. Trimming took 3 bases from V and 2 from J; bases not matched to a gene: 2. This CDR3 is 13 amino acids long. DNA for the CDR3: TGCGCCAGCAGCTGGGGACAGACCTACGAGCAGTACTTC. This codes for CASSWGQTYEQYF.

This clone was found once. The chain joins TRBV7-8 to TRBJ1-2; possible D gene TRBD1, 5 bases. The CDR3 is made up of 19 amino acids. Germline V gene sequence: CDR1 SGHVS, CDR2 FQNEAQ. Between the trimmed V and J ends, which lost 2 bases and 1 base, there was a span of 23 bases. The CDR3 here is CASSLRLPDKRNFNYGYTF. The CDR3 DNA follows: TGTGCCAGCAGCTTAAGGCTACCGGACAAACGAAACTTTAACTATGGCTACACCTTC. Together with reference TRBV7-8 and TRBJ1-2, the CDR3 gives the full variable domain: GAGVSQSPRYKVAKRGQDVALRCDPISGHVSLFWYQQALGQGPEFLTYFQNEAQLDKSGLPSDRFFAERPEGSVSTLKIQRTQQEDSAVYLCASSLRLPDKRNFNYGYTFGSGTRLTVV.

V is TRBV10-3 and J is TRBJ2-1, with 9 bases lining up with TRBD2. Germline-derived CDR1 and CDR2 are ENHRY and SYGVKD. CDR3 size: 15 residues. J was trimmed by 8 bases and V by 9 bases; bases with no gene match: 14. The CDR3 protein is CAMGPAGGVSDEQFF. The CDR3 coding sequence is TGTGCCATGGGTCCAGCGGGGGGTGTAAGCGATGAGCAGTTCTTC.

Turning to this clone: One end of the junction fails to match germline, which may point to a read error. The chain links TRBV6-5 to TRBJ1-1; D gene uncertain. This CDR3 is 14 amino acids long. Germline values: CDR1 MNHEY, CDR2 SVGAGI. The CDR3 nucleotides read TGTGCCATCAGTGAGGAAGAGGGCGGTACTGAAGCTTTCTTT. Protein: CAISEEEGGTEAFF.

J is TRBJ1-5 and V is TRBV28; D unclear. V lost 10 bases to trimming and J lost 9 bases, with 16 bases between them. This CDR3 is built from 12 residues. Germline lookup yields CDR1 MDHEN and CDR2 SYDVKM. CDR3 DNA sequence: TGTGCCACCGGGATTCTTGAAGCGCCCCAGCATTTT. This codes for CATGILEAPQHF.

The chain combines TRBV19 with TRBJ1-1; D call uncertain. The CDR3 spans 13 residues. CDR1 is LNHDA, CDR2 SQIVND, per germline (reference sequence). Trimming left V 3 bases short and J 5 bases short, with 10 bases between. CDR3 sequence (DNA): TGTGCCAGTAGTATGGTCCGGGGTACTGAAGCTTTCTTT. Its translation: CASSMVRGTEAFF.

The chain is built from TRBV5-4 and TRBJ1-2; D gene uncertain. Germline CDR1 and CDR2: SGHNT and YYREEE (reference sequence). The CDR3 contains 13 residues. Trimming cost V 1 base and J 2 bases, with 6 bases left between them. CDR3: CASSLQQNYGYTF. The CDR3 DNA reads TGTGCCAGCAGCTTGCAACAGAACTATGGCTACACCTTC.

This clone came up once. The J gene is TRBJ1-4, the V gene TRBV2, with D possibly being TRBD1 (6 bases). The CDR3 runs to 15 residues. From germline, CDR1 is SNHLY and CDR2 FYNNEI. The ends were cut back, 2 bases at V and 13 bases at J, with 20 bases in the middle. The CDR3 spells CASSETRGGRFRLFF. In nucleotides, the CDR3 is TGTGCCAGCAGTGAAACTCGAGGGGGTCGGTTTCGACTGTTTTTT.

Turning to this clone: Mismatch with germline at one junction end may stem from a read error. This rearrangement joins TRBV7-9 to TRBJ1-1, with 8 bases identical to TRBD1. CDR1 is SEHNR and CDR2 is FQNEAQ in the germline V gene (reference sequence). The CDR3 contains 15 residues. CDR3 residues: CSSSLDGQGITEAFF. The CDR3 DNA sequence: TGTTCCAGCAGCCTCGACGGACAGGGAATCACTGAAGCTTTCTTT.

The chain has TRBV5-4 and TRBJ2-3; D call uncertain. CDR1 is SGHNT, CDR2 YYREEE, per germline (reference sequence). The CDR3 length is 15 residues. Trimming stripped 0 bases from V and 3 bases from J, with 11 bases between. The CDR3 protein is CASSLENRVTDTQYF. DNA for the CDR3: TGTGCCAGCAGCTTGGAAAACCGGGTGACAGATACGCAGTATTTT. The full variable domain, rest sourced from reference TRBV5-4 and TRBJ2-3, is ETGVTQSPTHLIKTRGQQVTLRCSSQSGHNTVSWYQQALGQGPQFIFQYYREEENGRGNFPPRFSGLQFPNYSSELNVNALELDDSALYLCASSLENRVTDTQYFGPGTRLTVL.

The J gene is TRBJ1-2, the V gene TRBV27; D not resolved. With 5 bases removed from V and 0 bases from J, the gap between germline ends came to 13 bases. The CDR3 length is 15 residues. The germline V gene has CDR1 MNHEY and CDR2 SMNVEV (reference sequence). The CDR3 DNA sequence: TGTGCCAGCAGTCTAAACGCAGGCTCTAACTATGGCTACACCTTC. Encoded protein: CASSLNAGSNYGYTF.

V gene TRBV28 combines with J gene TRBJ1-2, with D hard to call. In germline, CDR1 is MDHEN, CDR2 SYDVKM. This CDR3 comprises 13 residues. V lost 7 bases and J lost 8, with 17 bases in between. The DNA of the CDR3 is TGTGCCAGCACCTCCTCCGGAGAAAGGGGCTACACCTTC. Translating it yields CASTSSGERGYTF.

The genes are TRBV4-1 and TRBJ1-6; D gene ambiguous. Germline assignment: CDR1 MGHRA and CDR2 YSYEKL. The V and J ends lost 4 bases and 7 bases respectively, with 17 bases between them. The CDR3 covers 16 residues. CDR3 bases: TGCGCCAGCAGCCGAGGACTGAATCCGATAAATTCACCCCTCCACTTT. Encoded protein: CASSRGLNPINSPLHF.

V gene TRBV29-1 combines with J gene TRBJ2-5, with D tentatively TRBD2 (7 bases). CDR3 size: 16 residues. Germline-derived CDR1 and CDR2 are SQVTM and ANQGSEA. Trimming took 5 bases from V and 4 from J, leaving 23 bases between them. CDR3 residues: CSVTLTGGGGGETQYF. DNA for the CDR3: TGCAGCGTTACGTTGACGGGGGGAGGGGGAGGAGAGACCCAGTACTTC.

This clone occurred once. The chain uses TRBV10-2 and TRBJ1-5; 7 bases agree with TRBD1. Germline CDR1 reads WSHSY; CDR2 reads SAAADI. The CDR3 sequence is 14 residues long. Germline trimming cut 10 bases from V and 7 bases from J; bases unmatched to any gene: 13. This CDR3 is CATKREGARQPQHF. In nucleotides, the CDR3 is TGCGCCACCAAAAGAGAGGGGGCTCGACAGCCCCAGCATTTT.

V is TRBV4-3 and J is TRBJ2-1, with 11 bases that match TRBD2. CDR3 length: 17 amino acids. V was clipped by 0 bases and J by 4 bases; unmatched bases: 5. The germline gives CDR1 LGHNA, CDR2 YSLEER. The CDR3 protein is CASSQDPASGGYNEQFF. As DNA, the CDR3 is TGCGCCAGCAGCCAAGACCCCGCTAGCGGGGGGTACAATGAGCAGTTCTTC.

This chain connects TRBV5-1 to TRBJ1-2; 8 nucleotides align to TRBD1. CDR1 is SGHRS and CDR2 is YFSETQ in the germline V gene. J was trimmed by 4 bases and V by 4 bases; bases with no gene match: 6. This CDR3 contains 14 residues. CDR3 sequence reads: CASSPGQVIYGYTF. The CDR3 nucleotides read TGCGCCAGCAGCCCGGGACAGGTGATCTATGGCTACACCTTC. Full variable domain (missing parts from reference TRBV5-1 and TRBJ1-2): KAGVTQTPRYLIKTRGQQVTLSCSPISGHRSVSWYQQTPGQGLQFLFEYFSETQRNKGNFPGRFSGRQFSNSRSEMNVSTLELGDSALYLCASSPGQVIYGYTFGSGTRLTVV.

The chain links TRBV9 to TRBJ2-2, with 7 bases fitting TRBD2. Looked up from germline, CDR1 is SGDLS and CDR2 is YYNGEE. The CDR3 spans 17 residues. J gave up 4 bases and V 0 bases, and 9 bases lay outside the gene matches. This CDR3 reads CASSVGGTTVSTGELFF. The DNA for the CDR3 is TGTGCCAGCAGCGTAGGCGGGACTACCGTTTCCACCGGGGAGCTGTTTTTT. The variable domain in full, with the rest retrieved from reference TRBV9 and TRBJ2-2, is DSGVTQTPKHLITATGQRVTLRCSPRSGDLSVYWYQQSLDQGLQFLIQYYNGEERAKGNILERFSAQQFPDLHSELNLSSLELGDSALYFCASSVGGTTVSTGELFFGEGSRLTVL.

The chain combines TRBV19 with TRBJ2-5; 10 nucleotides align to TRBD1. The CDR3 is made up of 14 amino acids. Germline V lookup: CDR1 LNHDA, CDR2 SQIVND (reference sequence). J was trimmed by 7 bases and V by 4 bases; bases with no gene match: 6. The CDR3 sequence is CASSKGQGKGTQYF. CDR3 sequence (DNA): TGTGCCAGTAGTAAGGGACAGGGGAAGGGGACCCAGTACTTC.

This clone was counted only a few times. J is TRBJ1-3 and V is TRBV9; D call uncertain. CDR1 SGDLS and CDR2 YYNGEE come from the germline V gene. Deletions cut 0 bases from V and 2 bases from J, with 12 bases between. The CDR3 loop spans 16 amino acids. The CDR3 protein is CASSVGVGLTGNTIYF. Written as DNA, the CDR3 is TGTGCCAGCAGCGTAGGAGTTGGACTGACTGGAAACACCATATATTTT.

This clone was seen a few times. The genes are TRBV5-6 and TRBJ1-6; D gene uncertain. Trimming stripped 1 base from V and 6 bases from J, with 14 bases between. Germline V gives CDR1 SGHDT, CDR2 YYEEEE. This CDR3 is built from 16 residues. Here the CDR3 reads CASSLMGAGLNSPLHF. The CDR3 DNA follows: TGTGCCAGCAGCTTGATGGGAGCTGGTCTTAATTCACCCCTCCACTTT. The full variable domain, in which reference TRBV5-6 and TRBJ1-6 provide the parts outside the CDR3, is DAGVTQSPTHLIKTRGQQVTLRCSPKSGHDTVSWYQQALGQGPQFIFQYYEEEERQRGNFPDRFSGHQFPNYSSELNVNALLLGDSALYLCASSLMGAGLNSPLHFGNGTRLTVT.